This TCR beta chain is drawn from a study of post-analysis software for immune sequencing data. General study points: Normalized Chao1 diversity was significantly lower in multiple sclerosis patients than in controls. By F measure, strong co-clustering occurred among samples prepared in the same batch. Patients used about 5 TRBV segments, including TRBV5-6, TRBV5-1 and TRBV20-1, more often than controls.

Per germline, CDR1 SEHNR and CDR2 FQNEAQ (reference sequence). The CDR3 extends over 13 amino acids. Trimming pared 5 bases from V and 0 bases from J, leaving 7 bases between. Unique molecular identifiers were carried by the TCR beta cDNA libraries. T cells numbering roughly 1 to 10 million yielded some 500,000 cDNA molecules. Each CDR3 protein gets one entry after TCRdb re-called the PCR reads with MiXCR. The top ten hold roughly 5% of the sample, which has about 770,000 distinct CDR3 sequences, about 45% seen once. Points on this clonotype: Its antigen remains unknown.

The TCR was taken from a girl between 10 and 17 years old with multiple sclerosis. The chain is built from TRBV7-9 and TRBJ1-2; D ambiguous. The material sequenced was blood. CDR3 nucleotide sequence: TGTGCCAGCAGCGTCCAAGCTAACTATGGCTACACCTTC. Protein sequence: CASSVQANYGYTF.